This TCR beta chain derives from a study of cytomegalovirus exposure and HLA in healthy donors. Germline CDR1 is SNHLY and CDR2 is FYNNEI. The CDR3 is 17 residues long. V trimming: 1 base; J trimming: 3 bases; junction bases outside the gene matches: 4. Study-wide results and limits: Subsequent analysis found a tendency for first-cohort TCR clusters to co-occur within the 90 to 150 validation repertoires. Cytomegalovirus association was assigned to 170 or so TCR beta chains. In vitro checks showed that a few CMV-associated chains really do target CMV antigens. Reports credit the classifier with highly specific, highly sensitive diagnosis of cytomegalovirus status.

Profiled with immunoSEQ multiplex PCR; TCRdb holds only in-frame clones, not every one. This table has around 180,000 clones, around 84% appearing once. Remarks on this clone: Its antigen is as yet unknown.

The gene calls are TRBV2 and TRBJ1-6; TRBD1 matches 9 bases. Sequenced material: PBMCs. The sequence was collected from a man younger than 35 in good health and CMV-seropositive. CDR3 DNA: TGTGCCAGCAGTGAAGGATGGACAGGGGACTATAATTCACCCCTCCACTTT. It translates to CASSEGWTGDYNSPLHF.